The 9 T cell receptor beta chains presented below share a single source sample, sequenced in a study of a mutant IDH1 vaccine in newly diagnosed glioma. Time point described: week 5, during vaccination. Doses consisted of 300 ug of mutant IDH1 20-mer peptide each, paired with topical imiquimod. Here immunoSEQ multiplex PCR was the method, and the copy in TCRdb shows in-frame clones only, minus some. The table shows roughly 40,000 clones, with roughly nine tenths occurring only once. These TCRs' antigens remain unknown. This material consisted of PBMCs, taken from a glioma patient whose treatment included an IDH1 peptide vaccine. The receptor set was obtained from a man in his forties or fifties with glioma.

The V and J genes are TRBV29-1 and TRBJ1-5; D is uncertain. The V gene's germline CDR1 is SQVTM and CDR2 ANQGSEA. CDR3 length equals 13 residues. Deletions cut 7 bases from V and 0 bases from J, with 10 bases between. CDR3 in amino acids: CSATENSNQPQHF. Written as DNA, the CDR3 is TGCAGCGCAACAGAAAATAGCAATCAGCCCCAGCATTTT. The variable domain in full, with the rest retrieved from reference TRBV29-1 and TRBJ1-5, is SAVISQKPSRDICQRGTSLTIQCQVDSQVTMMFWYRQQPGQSLTLIATANQGSEATYESGFVIDKFPISRPNLTFSTLTVSNMSPEDSSIYLCSATENSNQPQHFGDGTRLSIL.

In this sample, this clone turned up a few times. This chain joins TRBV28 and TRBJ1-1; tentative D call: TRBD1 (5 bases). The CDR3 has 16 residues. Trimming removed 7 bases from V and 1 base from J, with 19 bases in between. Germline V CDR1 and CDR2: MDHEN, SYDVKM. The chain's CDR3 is CASKVLEGRTNTEAFF. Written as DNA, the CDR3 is TGTGCCAGCAAGGTTCTAGAGGGACGGACGAACACTGAAGCTTTCTTT.

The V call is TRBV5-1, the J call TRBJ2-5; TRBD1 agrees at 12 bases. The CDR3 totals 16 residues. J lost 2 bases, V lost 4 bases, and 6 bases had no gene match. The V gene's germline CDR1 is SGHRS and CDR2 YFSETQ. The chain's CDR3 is CASSPGQGANQETQYF. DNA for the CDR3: TGCGCCAGCAGCCCGGGACAGGGGGCCAATCAAGAGACCCAGTACTTC.

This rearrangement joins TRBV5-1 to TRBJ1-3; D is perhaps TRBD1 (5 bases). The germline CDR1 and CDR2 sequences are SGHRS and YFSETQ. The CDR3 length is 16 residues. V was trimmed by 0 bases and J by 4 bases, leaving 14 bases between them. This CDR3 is CASSLVAGRDGNTIYF. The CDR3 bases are TGCGCCAGCAGCTTGGTAGCAGGGAGAGACGGAAACACCATATATTTT.

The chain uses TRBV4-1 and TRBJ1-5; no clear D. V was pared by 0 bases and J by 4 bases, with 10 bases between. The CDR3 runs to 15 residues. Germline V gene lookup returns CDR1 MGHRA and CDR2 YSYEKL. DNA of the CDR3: TGCGCCAGCAGCCAAGATAAACAGATAAATCAGCCCCAGCATTTT. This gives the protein CASSQDKQINQPQHF.

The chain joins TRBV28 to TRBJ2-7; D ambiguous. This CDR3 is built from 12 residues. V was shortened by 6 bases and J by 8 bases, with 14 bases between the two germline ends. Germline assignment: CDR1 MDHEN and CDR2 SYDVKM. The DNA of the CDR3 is TGTGCCAGCAGCCCATCCGGGCATCAGCAGTACTTC. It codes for CASSPSGHQQYF.

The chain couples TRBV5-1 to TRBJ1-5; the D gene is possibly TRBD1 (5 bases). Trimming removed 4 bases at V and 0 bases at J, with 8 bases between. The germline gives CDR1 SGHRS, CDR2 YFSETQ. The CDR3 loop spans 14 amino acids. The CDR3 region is CASSPGSSNQPQHF. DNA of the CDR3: TGCGCCAGCAGCCCAGGGAGTAGCAATCAGCCCCAGCATTTT.

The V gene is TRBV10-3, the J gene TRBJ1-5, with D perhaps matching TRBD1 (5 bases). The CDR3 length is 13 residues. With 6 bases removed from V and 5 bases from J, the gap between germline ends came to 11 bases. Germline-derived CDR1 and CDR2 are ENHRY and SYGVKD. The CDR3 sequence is CAIRFDRDQPQHF. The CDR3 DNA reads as TGTGCCATCAGGTTTGACAGAGATCAGCCCCAGCATTTT.

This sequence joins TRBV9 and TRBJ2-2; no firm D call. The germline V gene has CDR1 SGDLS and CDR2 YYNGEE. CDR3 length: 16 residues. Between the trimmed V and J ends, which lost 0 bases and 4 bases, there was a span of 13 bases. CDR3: CASSVDWQTGTGELFF. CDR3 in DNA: TGTGCCAGCAGCGTAGACTGGCAGACGGGCACCGGGGAGCTGTTTTTT.